This T cell receptor beta chain was sequenced for a study of blood T cell repertoires in COVID-19 (TCRdb year 2020). Looking at the study overall: Collaborator samples came from the United States, Italy and Spain and covered acute and convalescent phases of COVID-19. The dataset comprised deeply sampled blood TCRbeta repertoires from subjects exposed to, actively infected with, or recovered from COVID-19. Where HLA class I and class II types were available, the types were taken from metadata supplied by the sample provider, not from assay-based typing. The samples were drawn from the first 160 participants of the ongoing ImmuneRACE study and from over a thousand subjects provided by 6 global collaborators. The material from the prospective study consisted of cDNA or gDNA derived from T cells, B-cell-depleted T cells, or PBMCs. A freely available public database, intended as a resource for researchers studying the immune response to SARS-CoV-2, is where the repertoires were released. The sample metadata nearly always contained a de-identified subject ID, COVID-19 status, age in years and sex.

Collaborating institutions collected whole blood in K2EDTA tubes following their own protocols. For TCRbeta analysis, collaborator samples were shipped as frozen whole blood, as isolated PBMCs, or as DNA extracted from either sample type. Note on this clone: Its antigen has not been determined. No much larger clone is present one base from it, and per-base qualities are unavailable.

Results the study describes overall, beyond this receptor: The amount of clinical and demographic metadata varied by source and participant and was provided uncurated.

TCRbeta CDR3 regions were amplified from genomic DNA by means of the immunoSEQ Assay, a bias-controlled multiplex PCR. Turning to the authors' computational methods: Within the assay, amplification of reference gene primers was used to estimate how many nucleated cells each sample contained. To quantify the absolute abundance of each unique TCRbeta CDR3 rearrangement, sequence reads were collapsed and filtered. For each sample, productive Simpson clonality was calculated by taking the square root of Simpson's diversity index across productive rearrangements. TCRdb stores this immuneACCESS table with in-frame sequences only. Part of the clones is absent; in the studies checked, under half of the shortfall reflects unresolved V genes, and no reason is known for the rest. V and J calls and clone size are as listed in that table; D and trimming were resolved from the DNA. Across this sample there are over 30,000 clones, with roughly 80% seen only once. Together, the top ten hold about 29% of the sample.

V ends up 4 bases short and J 4 bases short, with an unmatched junction base count of 11. Including cysteine and phenylalanine, the CDR3 has 16 amino acids. Solely the CDR3 DNA is kept, with 48 bases framed from the first base. From a lookup of the germline V gene, CDR1 and CDR2 are MNHEY and SVGAGI. The rearrangement combines TRBV6-5 with TRBJ2-3, with 7 bases matching TRBD2. Sequenced material: peripheral blood. The TCR comes from a man older than 75 with active or convalescent COVID-19. The CDR3 sequence is CASSSREVYGADTQYF. The DNA sequence reads TGTGCCAGCAGTTCCCGGGAGGTGTACGGGGCAGATACGCAGTATTTT.